This TCR beta chain was documented in a study of T cell responses to AZD1222 COVID-19 vaccine. Study results and limitations: Only 5 or 6 individuals given AZD1222 were seropositive at baseline. It should be noted that donors were predominantly white British and more often female, and clonal diversity was possibly underestimated. Regions left unmutated in variants are reportedly the target of nearly half of spike-specific TCRs. Repertoires in all cases were sampled only once the peak T cell response had passed.

Losses at the gene ends were 5 bases for V and 2 bases for J; bases not matched to a gene: 1. Germline assignment: CDR1 SQVTM and CDR2 ANQGSEA. This CDR3 comprises 13 residues. TCRdb keeps only in-frame clones here, not all; method: immunoSEQ multiplex PCR. The data contain 150,000 to 200,000 clones, approximately 93% of them singletons. With regard to this clone: Its antigen is not known. The sample has other DNA sequences that encode this CDR3 too.

The TCR was taken from an adult in good health. V gene TRBV29-1 combines with J gene TRBJ1-5; TRBD1 matches 9 bases. The sample here was peripheral blood, taken on day 0 of AZD1222 vaccination. The chain's CDR3 is CSVRQGGNQPQHF. As DNA, the CDR3 is TGCAGCGTTCGACAGGGGGGCAATCAGCCCCAGCATTTT. Variable domain in full (rest from reference TRBV29-1 and TRBJ1-5): SAVISQKPSRDICQRGTSLTIQCQVDSQVTMMFWYRQQPGQSLTLIATANQGSEATYESGFVIDKFPISRPNLTFSTLTVSNMSPEDSSIYLCSVRQGGNQPQHFGDGTRLSIL.